Below are 10 T cell receptor beta chains sequenced from a single sample in a study of blood T cell repertoires in COVID-19. Profiled with immunoSEQ multiplex PCR; TCRdb holds only in-frame clones, not every one. The sample comprises about 190,000 clones, approximately 88% of which are singletons, and about 6.7% rests with the top ten. The sequenced material came from peripheral blood. The receptors come from a man aged 40-49 years with acute or convalescent COVID-19.

The genes are TRBV9 and TRBJ2-5; 9 bases fit TRBD2. The J segment lost 1 base and the V segment lost 0 bases, leaving 4 bases of the junction unmatched. CDR3 length equals 16 residues. CDR1 and CDR2 (germline): SGDLS, YYNGEE. This chain's CDR3 is CASSVGGAGGQETQYF. The DNA of the CDR3 is TGTGCCAGCAGCGTAGGCGGAGCGGGGGGCCAAGAGACCCAGTACTTC.

The chain carries TRBV18 and TRBJ1-1; the match to TRBD1 covers 8 bases. The V and J ends lost 1 base and 4 bases, in that order; junction bases with no gene match: 11. The length of the CDR3 is 17 residues. The V gene's germline CDR1 is KGHSH and CDR2 LQKENI. The CDR3 reads CASSPQTRTGLSTEAFF. DNA for the CDR3: TGTGCCAGCTCACCACAGACCAGGACAGGGCTTTCCACTGAAGCTTTCTTT. Complete variable domain (other parts from reference TRBV18 and TRBJ1-1): NAGVMQNPRHLVRRRGQEARLRCSPMKGHSHVYWYRQLPEEGLKFMVYLQKENIIDESGMPKERFSAEFPKEGPSILRIQQVVRGDSAAYFCASSPQTRTGLSTEAFFGQGTRLTVV.

The chain links TRBV5-1 to TRBJ1-4; perhaps TRBD1 as D (6 bases). Germline CDR1 and CDR2: SGHRS and YFSETQ. The CDR3 contains 15 residues. The ends were cut back, 5 bases at V and 2 bases at J, with 13 bases in the middle. CDR3 loop: CASRPQGATNEKLFF. The CDR3 DNA reads TGCGCCAGCAGGCCACAGGGAGCCACTAATGAAAAACTGTTTTTT.

The J gene is TRBJ2-6, the V gene TRBV5-1, with TRBD1 as a possible D gene (5 bases). V gave up 1 base and J gave up 0 bases, with 8 bases separating them. Looked up from germline, CDR1 is SGHRS and CDR2 is YFSETQ. CDR3 length: 16 amino acids. This CDR3 reads CASSLMTASGANVLTF. CDR3 bases: TGCGCCAGCAGCTTGATGACAGCCTCTGGGGCCAACGTCCTGACTTTC.

The chain employs TRBV11-1 and TRBJ2-6, with D perhaps matching TRBD1 (6 bases). Trimming removed 5 bases from V and 1 base from J, with 12 bases in between. Looked up from germline, CDR1 is SGHAT and CDR2 is FQDESV (reference sequence). CDR3 length: 16 residues. CDR3 region: CASSPSTGSGANVLTF. CDR3 sequence (DNA): TGTGCCAGCAGCCCCTCAACAGGGTCTGGGGCCAACGTCCTGACTTTC.

The J gene is TRBJ1-6, the V gene TRBV14, with TRBD1 identical over 7 bases. The junction had 17 bases not matched to a gene; V was cut back by 0 bases and J by 6 bases. The CDR3 is 20 amino acids. The germline V gene has CDR1 SGHDN and CDR2 FVKESK. Here the CDR3 reads CASSQELQGGQNLGNSPLHF. CDR3 sequence (DNA): TGTGCCAGCAGCCAAGAATTGCAGGGGGGCCAAAACTTGGGTAATTCACCCCTCCACTTT.

The chain employs TRBV5-1 and TRBJ2-1; TRBD1 matches at 7 bases. CDR3 length: 15 amino acids. Germline loops: CDR1 SGHRS, CDR2 YFSETQ. V lost 3 bases to trimming and J lost 2 bases; unmatched junction nucleotides: 5. DNA of the CDR3: TGCGCCAGCAGCTCCCGGGACAGCCCCTACAATGAGCAGTTCTTC. Protein: CASSSRDSPYNEQFF.

This clone showed up just once. The chain is built from TRBV12-3 or TRBV12-4 and TRBJ1-6; the D is unclear. The CDR3 spans 13 residues. The V gene lost 2 bases and the J gene lost 9 bases, with 8 bases spanning the gap. As DNA, the CDR3 is TGTGCCAGCAGTTTAAAGTCCAGTTCACCCCTCCACTTT. Protein sequence: CASSLKSSSPLHF.

This chain joins TRBV28 and TRBJ2-2, with 11 bases aligning to TRBD1. Germline CDR1 MDHEN, CDR2 SYDVKM. Trimming cost V 6 bases and J 5 bases; bases outside gene matches: 11. This CDR3 spans 17 amino acids. Here the CDR3 reads CASSEARGQGGTGELFF. The CDR3 coding sequence is TGTGCCAGCAGCGAGGCCCGGGGACAGGGGGGGACCGGGGAGCTGTTTTTT. Variable domain in full (rest from reference TRBV28 and TRBJ2-2): DVKVTQSSRYLVKRTGEKVFLECVQDMDHENMFWYRQDPGLGLRLIYFSYDVKMKEKGDIPEGYSVSREKKERFSLILESASTNQTSMYLCASSEARGQGGTGELFFGEGSRLTVL.

The chain is built from TRBV7-2 and TRBJ2-1; D remains unclear. The CDR3 covers 15 residues. V lost 1 base and J lost 0, with 7 bases in between. In germline, CDR1 is SGHTA, CDR2 FQGNSA. CDR3 in DNA: TGTGCCAGCAGCTTAGGGGCTGTCTCCTACAATGAGCAGTTCTTC. The encoded protein is CASSLGAVSYNEQFF.